Described below is a single TCR beta chain sequence and its context. Its antigen is as yet unknown. The read stops 3 residues short of the end of the CDR3; the missing end is completed from the germline J gene. CDR1 and CDR2 from the germline V gene are LNHDA and SQIVND (reference sequence). The CDR3 extends over 16 amino acids. V gave up 2 bases and J gave up 0 bases, with 14 bases separating them. This entry is derived from a study of T cell clonality in common variable immunodeficiency. General study results and limits: Common variable immunodeficiency TCR beta sequences reportedly had fewer deletions and N-nucleotide insertions. Shared TCRbeta clones were fewer between CVID subjects than controls.

Control and CVID samples contributed equal amounts of genomic DNA. The table came from immunoSEQ multiplex PCR; TCRdb's copy has only in-frame clones and leaves some out. This sample carries 25,000 to 35,000 clones, none of them present only once. Reduced serum IgG, IgA and/or IgM plus specific antibody deficiency defined CVID. The chain combines TRBV19 with TRBJ2-7, with D unresolved. The sequencing sample was made of peripheral blood mononuclear cells. The origin of this receptor is a human donor with common variable immunodeficiency. The CDR3 loop is CASSISIGERSYEQYF. CDR3 DNA (partial): TGTGCCAGTAGTATATCGATAGGAGAGCGCTCCTACGAG.